Here is one T cell receptor (beta chain) with its context. Its antigen remains unknown. The donors were members of the roughly 120-subject validation cohort (separate from the approximately 730-subject first cohort). Clones were sequenced by immunoSEQ multiplex PCR, and TCRdb holds only the in-frame ones, with some missing. The sample has some 90,000 clones, roughly 87% seen once; the top ten hold around 6%. The sample belongs to a study of cytomegalovirus exposure and HLA in healthy donors. Study-level information: The use of the same platform for the 120 validation repertoires and the roughly 630 first-cohort repertoires was reported by a later analysis. Study findings and constraints: Reports showed the classifier diagnosing cytomegalovirus status with high specificity and sensitivity. Cytomegalovirus-associated status was assigned to more than 150 TCR beta chains.

This CDR3 has 16 residues. The germline V gene encodes CDR1 SGHRS and CDR2 YFSETQ. The ends lost 1 base at V and 2 bases at J; junction bases unmatched: 5. This chain links TRBV5-1 with TRBJ2-7; 11 bases are shared with TRBD2. Sequencing was performed on PBMCs. This TCR was recovered from a man aged 18 to 29 in good health and CMV-seropositive. The CDR3 region has the DNA TGCGCCAGCAGCTTGAGGCTAGCGGGGGGACCCTACGAGCAGTACTTC. It codes for CASSLRLAGGPYEQYF.